The T cell receptor (beta chain) under discussion was sequenced for a study of blood T cell repertoires in COVID-19. Study details: Donors in the United States, Italy and Spain gave samples during acute or convalescent COVID-19.

The V segment lost 0 bases and the J segment 7 bases; nucleotides outside the gene matches: 10. The germline gives CDR1 KGHSH, CDR2 LQKENI. CDR3 size: 16 residues. Clones were read by immunoSEQ multiplex PCR, and TCRdb kept only the in-frame ones, dropping some. The table has about 140,000 clones, 84% seen once. This chain connects TRBV18 to TRBJ2-7; 9 bases fit TRBD2. The clonotype was recovered from a woman over 75 in a cohort sampled during active or convalescent COVID-19. Source material: peripheral blood. DNA of the CDR3: TGTGCCAGCTCACCACCCGGGACTAGCTACCCTTTTGAGCAGTACTTC. This sequence encodes CASSPPGTSYPFEQYF.